The 27 T cell receptor beta chains in this list originate from one sample, sequenced in a study of shared clonotypes between healthy human individuals. It was CD45RO-negative cells, positively selected for CCR7, that made up naive CD8 cells, with terminally differentiated effector memory CD45RA+ cells excluded. Generated by immunoSEQ multiplex PCR, the TCRdb table keeps only in-frame clones and is missing some. The sample has hundreds of thousands of clones, roughly 95% seen once; the top ten hold about 0.11%. Sequencing was done on a sample of naive CD8+ T cells sorted from blood. All receptors come from a woman in her thirties in good health.

The rearrangement links TRBV6-5 to TRBJ2-7; 7 bases match TRBD1. Per germline, CDR1 MNHEY and CDR2 SVGAGI. Trimming at V came to 6 bases and at J to 3 bases, leaving 5 bases not matched to a gene. The CDR3 covers 13 residues. The CDR3 DNA sequence: TGTGCCAGCAGCCCCGACAGGGACTACGAGCAGTACTTC. Its protein product is CASSPDRDYEQYF.

The chain couples TRBV11-3 to TRBJ2-7; perhaps TRBD1 as D (6 bases). This CDR3 has 13 amino acids. V lost 5 bases to trimming and J lost 3 bases, with 11 bases between them. Germline CDR1 and CDR2: SGHNT and YENEEA. CDR3 coding DNA: TGTGCCAGCAGCCAAGGACAGCGCTACGAGCAGTACTTC. Translated, it gives CASSQGQRYEQYF.

V is TRBV29-1 and J is TRBJ2-7, with D hard to call. There are 14 residues in the CDR3. Germline V gene data show CDR1 as SQVTM and CDR2 as ANQGSEA. Trimming stripped 4 bases from V and 0 bases from J, with 13 bases between. Here the CDR3 DNA reads TGCAGCGTTGTTGTACCGCCGAGCTCCTACGAGCAGTACTTC. Translating gives CSVVVPPSSYEQYF.

The rearrangement links TRBV2 to TRBJ2-7; either TRBD1 or TRBD2 may supply D (6 bases each). V shed 7 bases and J shed 1 base, with 23 bases lying between them. Germline assignment: CDR1 SNHLY and CDR2 FYNNEI. The CDR3 length is 17 residues. The CDR3 region is CASTSLPGAEESYEQYF. The CDR3 bases are TGTGCCAGCACTTCCCTCCCGGGGGCGGAGGAGTCCTACGAGCAGTACTTC.

The V and J genes are TRBV30 and TRBJ1-2; tentatively, D is TRBD1 (5 bases). This CDR3 has 13 residues. Germline V gives CDR1 GTSNPN, CDR2 SVGIG (reference sequence). Between the trimmed V and J ends, which lost 3 bases and 8 bases, there was a span of 16 bases. The CDR3 region is CAWSPTGLRGYTF. The CDR3 nucleotides are TGTGCCTGGAGCCCTACGGGGCTGAGAGGCTACACCTTC.

The chain employs TRBV11-2 and TRBJ2-7; no clear D. CDR3 length equals 14 residues. V was trimmed by 3 bases and J by 2 bases, leaving 11 bases between them. The germline V gene encodes CDR1 SGHAT and CDR2 FQNNGV. This CDR3 reads CASSFYSRTYEQYF. Here the CDR3 DNA reads TGTGCCAGCAGCTTTTACAGCCGTACCTACGAGCAGTACTTC.

This clone occurred once. This rearrangement joins TRBV11-2 to TRBJ2-7, with 7 bases fitting TRBD1. The CDR3 has 15 amino acids. CDR1 SGHAT and CDR2 FQNNGV come from the germline V gene. The V gene end was trimmed by 2 bases and the J gene end by 5 bases; junction bases not matched to a gene: 9. The CDR3 coding sequence is TGTGCCAGCAGCTTAACGGTGCGCCAGGGGGACGAGCAGTACTTC. Its translation is CASSLTVRQGDEQYF.

The V and J genes are TRBV7-6 and TRBJ1-2; D is unclear. The CDR3 contains 15 residues. V was shortened by 5 bases and J by 8 bases, with 21 bases between the two germline ends. Germline loops: CDR1 SGHVS, CDR2 FNYEAQ. The CDR3 bases are TGTGCCAGCAGCCCAACGGGAACAGACATTCAAGGCTACACCTTC. Its translation: CASSPTGTDIQGYTF.

This chain links TRBV29-1 with TRBJ2-3; 7 bases fit TRBD2. With V trimmed by 4 bases and J by 5 bases, 12 bases remained unmatched. Germline CDR1 and CDR2: SQVTM and ANQGSEA. The CDR3 spans 15 residues. CDR3 in amino acids: CSVVGLADSLDTQYF. CDR3 in DNA: TGCAGCGTTGTCGGGCTAGCGGATTCATTAGATACGCAGTATTTT.

This chain joins TRBV5-6 and TRBJ2-3; D unresolved. CDR1 and CDR2 (germline): SGHDT, YYEEEE. The CDR3 spans 14 residues. V gave up 4 bases and J gave up 2 bases, with 11 bases separating them. The CDR3: CASSPRGYTDTQYF. CDR3 DNA sequence: TGTGCCAGCAGCCCCCGCGGCTACACAGATACGCAGTATTTT.

The chain has TRBV10-2 and TRBJ2-7, with a possible D match to TRBD1 (6 bases). The CDR3 covers 12 residues. The V gene lost 9 bases and the J gene lost 2 bases, with 11 bases spanning the gap. Germline V lookup: CDR1 WSHSY, CDR2 SAAADI. CDR3 in DNA: TGCGCCAGTTACAGGGATCCCTACGAGCAGTACTTC. Translation gives CASYRDPYEQYF.

The rearrangement links TRBV13 to TRBJ1-1; D is undetermined. Germline assignment: CDR1 PRHDT and CDR2 FYEKMQ (reference sequence). The CDR3 totals 15 residues. Trimming stripped 4 bases from V and 0 bases from J, with 12 bases between. DNA of the CDR3: TGTGCCAGCAGCTGGGGTAATAACATGAACACTGAAGCTTTCTTT. Translated, it gives CASSWGNNMNTEAFF.

This chain links TRBV28 with TRBJ1-5, with D unresolved. This CDR3 is built from 16 residues. Trimming shortened V by 2 bases and J by 0 bases, and 11 bases separated the two germline ends. CDR1 MDHEN and CDR2 SYDVKM come from the germline V gene. CDR3: CASSLVPRTSNQPQHF. The CDR3, as DNA: TGTGCCAGCAGTTTAGTTCCGCGCACTAGCAATCAGCCCCAGCATTTT.

The chain employs TRBV28 and TRBJ1-5; D remains ambiguous. Germline loops: CDR1 MDHEN, CDR2 SYDVKM. The CDR3 length is 14 residues. The V gene lost 3 bases and the J gene lost 7 bases, with 13 bases spanning the gap. In DNA form, the CDR3 reads TGTGCCAGCAGTTTGCCCCGGGGTAGCCAGCCCCAGCATTTT. Residues: CASSLPRGSQPQHF. The entire variable domain, with the rest obtained from reference TRBV28 and TRBJ1-5, is as follows: DVKVTQSSRYLVKRTGEKVFLECVQDMDHENMFWYRQDPGLGLRLIYFSYDVKMKEKGDIPEGYSVSREKKERFSLILESASTNQTSMYLCASSLPRGSQPQHFGDGTRLSIL.

The chain employs TRBV29-1 and TRBJ2-1; TRBD2 matches 12 bases. The CDR3 length is 14 residues. The germline V gene encodes CDR1 SQVTM and CDR2 ANQGSEA. With V trimmed by 6 bases and J by 3 bases, 3 bases remained unmatched. Here the CDR3 DNA reads TGCAGCGTCGCTAGCGGGAGGGTCTACAATGAGCAGTTCTTC. Translation: CSVASGRVYNEQFF.

This chain connects TRBV23-1 to TRBJ1-5; D remains ambiguous. TRBV23-1 is reported as an ORF; its role is uncertain. V gave up 3 bases and J gave up 5 bases, with 5 bases separating them. The CDR3 runs 12 residues. The CDR3 DNA is TGCGCCAGCAGTCATTCGGATCAGCCCCAGCATTTT. It encodes CASSHSDQPQHF.

This clone showed up just once. The DNA of the CDR3 is TGTGCCAGCCTCTGGTCGGGGACCCTCGAAGAGACCCAGTACTTC. It encodes CASLWSGTLEETQYF. J is TRBJ2-5 and V is TRBV2; D tentatively reads TRBD1 or TRBD2 (5 bases each). The CDR3 loop spans 15 amino acids. Trimming shortened V by 8 bases and J by 3 bases, and 19 bases separated the two germline ends. Germline lookup yields CDR1 SNHLY and CDR2 FYNNEI.

This chain connects TRBV7-8 to TRBJ2-2; TRBD2 is a possible D gene (6 bases). V shed 1 base and J shed 5 bases, with 11 bases lying between them. The length of the CDR3 is 15 residues. Germline-derived CDR1 and CDR2 are SGHVS and FQNEAQ. This CDR3 is CASSLEWEATGELFF. CDR3 in DNA: TGTGCCAGCAGCTTAGAATGGGAGGCTACCGGGGAGCTGTTTTTT.

Points on this clone: The same CDR3 arises from other DNA sequences in this sample as well. The chain has TRBV28 and TRBJ2-3, with D hard to call. The CDR3 runs to 12 residues. The ends were cut back, 3 bases at V and 0 bases at J, with 1 base in the middle. Germline V gene sequence: CDR1 MDHEN, CDR2 SYDVKM. The CDR3: CASSFSTDTQYF. The CDR3 nucleotides are TGTGCCAGCAGTTTCAGCACAGATACGCAGTATTTT.

The rearrangement links TRBV5-1 to TRBJ2-7; 12 bases fit TRBD2. This CDR3 has 17 amino acids. Germline V gives CDR1 SGHRS, CDR2 YFSETQ. Trimming at V came to 4 bases and at J to 4 bases, leaving 12 bases not matched to a gene. This CDR3 reads CASSPTLTSGSKYEQYF. CDR3 bases: TGCGCCAGCAGCCCAACCCTGACTAGCGGGAGTAAGTACGAGCAGTACTTC. Together with reference TRBV5-1 and TRBJ2-7, the CDR3 gives the full variable domain: KAGVTQTPRYLIKTRGQQVTLSCSPISGHRSVSWYQQTPGQGLQFLFEYFSETQRNKGNFPGRFSGRQFSNSRSEMNVSTLELGDSALYLCASSPTLTSGSKYEQYFGPGTRLTVT.

The chain links TRBV28 to TRBJ2-1; D remains unclear. CDR1 and CDR2 (germline): MDHEN, SYDVKM. The CDR3 runs to 13 residues. V dropped 7 bases and J dropped 8 bases, with 15 bases sitting between them. In nucleotides, the CDR3 is TGTGCCAGCACCTTGCCCAATACGGATGAGCAGTTCTTC. It encodes CASTLPNTDEQFF. Drawing the rest from reference TRBV28 and TRBJ2-1, the complete variable domain is DVKVTQSSRYLVKRTGEKVFLECVQDMDHENMFWYRQDPGLGLRLIYFSYDVKMKEKGDIPEGYSVSREKKERFSLILESASTNQTSMYLCASTLPNTDEQFFGPGTRLTVL.

With respect to this clone: This specimen includes other DNA sequences encoding the same CDR3. This chain links TRBV9 with TRBJ2-3, with 9 positions matching TRBD2. CDR3 length equals 15 residues. Germline V lookup: CDR1 SGDLS, CDR2 YYNGEE. J gave up 0 bases and V 2 bases, and 1 base lay outside the gene matches. CDR3 nucleotides: TGTGCCAGCAGCGTGGCGGGAGGGAGCACAGATACGCAGTATTTT. Amino acids: CASSVAGGSTDTQYF.

This chain connects TRBV30 to TRBJ1-2; D gene uncertain. CDR1 GTSNPN and CDR2 SVGIG come from the germline V gene (reference sequence). Between the trimmed V and J ends, which lost 4 bases and 0 bases, there was a span of 9 bases. The CDR3 sequence is 13 residues long. CDR3 DNA: TGTGCCTGGATAAAGGAACCTAACTATGGCTACACCTTC. Encoded protein: CAWIKEPNYGYTF.

This clone was seen once. The J gene is TRBJ2-3, the V gene TRBV30, with D possibly being TRBD1 or TRBD2 (5 bases each). This CDR3 is 14 amino acids long. Germline V CDR1 and CDR2: GTSNPN, SVGIG (reference sequence). V was clipped by 5 bases and J by 2 bases, with 14 bases between them. CDR3 loop: CAWSPGRVTDTQYF. In DNA form, the CDR3 reads TGTGCCTGGTCTCCAGGGAGAGTCACAGATACGCAGTATTTT.

The chain has TRBV28 and TRBJ1-1; D perhaps matches TRBD1 (6 bases). Germline CDR1 and CDR2: MDHEN and SYDVKM. CDR3 length: 14 residues. V lost 5 bases and J 5 bases, leaving 15 bases between the germline ends. CDR3 loop: CASSPWTARTEAFF. CDR3 nucleotide sequence: TGTGCCAGCAGTCCATGGACAGCGCGGACTGAAGCTTTCTTT. Full variable domain (remainder filled in from reference TRBV28 and TRBJ1-1): DVKVTQSSRYLVKRTGEKVFLECVQDMDHENMFWYRQDPGLGLRLIYFSYDVKMKEKGDIPEGYSVSREKKERFSLILESASTNQTSMYLCASSPWTARTEAFFGQGTRLTVV.

The chain joins TRBV30 to TRBJ1-1, with 7 bases matching TRBD1. The CDR3 is 11 residues long. The germline V gene encodes CDR1 GTSNPN and CDR2 SVGIG (reference sequence). J was trimmed by 8 bases and V by 4 bases; bases with no gene match: 4. CDR3 sequence reads: CAWTPGQEAFF. CDR3 DNA: TGTGCCTGGACTCCGGGACAGGAAGCTTTCTTT.

Concerning this clone itself: Other DNA sequences from this sample encode an identical CDR3 as well. This chain links TRBV27 with TRBJ2-7, with 9 nucleotides matching TRBD2. The trim removed 6 bases at V and 0 bases at J, leaving 0 bases unmatched. Germline CDR1 MNHEY, CDR2 SMNVEV (reference sequence). CDR3 length: 13 residues. CDR3 DNA: TGTGCCAGCAGACTAGCGGGCTCCTACGAGCAGTACTTC. Amino acids: CASRLAGSYEQYF.